This is a list of T cell receptor beta chains from one sample in a study of regulatory T cells in long-lasting Graves disease. Via MiXCR, TCRdb re-called the multiplex PCR reads, giving one row per CDR3 protein. The sample shows more than 300,000 distinct CDR3 sequences, about a sixth of them seen only once. The input for sequencing was peripheral blood mononuclear cells (PBMCs), taken at new diagnosis, from a patient treated with antithyroid drugs. The receptors originated from a female donor with Graves disease. CDR3s include the opening cysteine and the closing phenylalanine or tryptophan. The D gene is left open where the match is weak. Size is stated for part of the rows, as once, few or many counts, or as a class when the clone is expanded.

j_call d_call clone_size v_call cdr3_aa cdr3_nt
TRBJ2-5 TRBD2 few TRBV15 CATSRVLDSGGPGETQYF TGTGCCACCAGCAGGGTCCTCGATAGCGGGGGGCCAGGGGAGACCCAGTACTTC
TRBJ2-5 NA NA TRBV24-1 CATSVAPRETQYF TGTGCCACCAGTGTTGCCCCGCGGGAGACCCAGTACTTC
TRBJ2-7 NA many TRBV27 CASSPDRSYEQYF TGTGCCAGCAGTCCCGACAGGTCCTACGAGCAGTACTTC
TRBJ2-1 NA few TRBV29-1 CSVGDSENNEQFF TGCAGCGTTGGGGACTCGGAGAACAATGAGCAGTTCTTC
TRBJ1-1 NA many TRBV12-3/TRBV12-4 CASSFARAEAFF TGTGCCAGCAGTTTTGCCCGGGCTGAAGCTTTCTTT
TRBJ1-5 NA many TRBV12-3/TRBV12-4 CASSRDGNQPQHF TGTGCCAGCAGTAGGGACGGGAATCAGCCCCAGCATTTT
TRBJ1-2 NA many TRBV6-1 CASSGQNYGYTF TGTGCCAGCAGTGGGCAGAACTATGGCTACACCTTC
TRBJ2-2 TRBD2 NA TRBV19 CASSIAGGSNTGELFF TGTGCCAGTAGTATTGCGGGGGGCTCGAACACCGGGGAGCTGTTTTTT
TRBJ2-3 NA many TRBV11-2 CASSLVQGTDTQYF TGTGCCAGCAGCTTAGTTCAGGGCACAGATACGCAGTATTTT
TRBJ1-1 NA many TRBV5-1 CASSFTTRDGNTEAFF TGCGCCAGCAGCTTTACGACCCGGGACGGGAACACTGAAGCTTTCTTT
TRBJ1-6 NA NA TRBV19 CASREAPYNSPLHF TGTGCCAGTAGAGAGGCTCCCTATAATTCACCCCTCCACTTT
TRBJ1-2 NA many TRBV7-2 CASSLQPGHYGYTF TGTGCCAGCAGCTTACAACCCGGGCACTATGGCTACACCTTC
TRBJ2-6 TRBD1 few TRBV28 CASSPHPGTASSGANVLTF TGTGCCAGCAGTCCCCATCCCGGGACAGCCAGCTCTGGGGCCAACGTCCTGACTTTC
TRBJ1-1 NA many TRBV5-1 CASSLPETENTEAFF TGCGCCAGCAGCTTGCCCGAGACAGAGAACACTGAAGCTTTCTTT